A selection of T cell receptor beta chains follows, all from one sample in a study of T cells in Graves' hyperthyroidism and ophthalmopathy. TCRdb reprocessed the multiplex PCR reads with MiXCR, giving one entry per CDR3 protein. Of fewer than 45,000 distinct CDR3 sequences listed, 40% to 55% are singletons. Specimen: blood. These receptors originate from a woman aged 50 to 65 with Graves' hyperthyroidism that later progressed to Graves' ophthalmopathy. CDR3s include the opening cysteine and the closing phenylalanine or tryptophan. The order of the fields is clone size, D gene, J gene, V gene, CDR3 protein, CDR3 DNA. The D gene is left open where the match is weak. Expanded clones get a size class; other rows say once, few or many, or leave the size out.

size: -; D: TRBD1; J: TRBJ2-2; V: TRBV29-1; CDR3: CSVPGQHTGELFF; DNA: TGCAGCGTCCCGGGACAGCATACCGGGGAGCTGTTTTTT
size: -; D: -; J: TRBJ2-3; V: TRBV29-1; CDR3: CSVILRTDTQYF; DNA: TGCAGCGTGATACTACGCACAGATACGCAGTATTTT
size: medium-sized; D: -; J: TRBJ2-3; V: TRBV20-1; CDR3: CSAHRTDTQYF; DNA: TGCAGTGCTCACCGCACAGATACGCAGTATTTT
size: -; D: TRBD2; J: TRBJ2-3; V: TRBV5-4; CDR3: CVSSLAVREATDTQYF; DNA: TGTGTCAGCAGCCTGGCCGTGCGGGAGGCCACAGATACGCAGTATTTT
size: many; D: TRBD1; J: TRBJ2-2; V: TRBV11-3; CDR3: CASSARDRGSGELFF; DNA: TGTGCCAGCAGCGCCCGGGACAGGGGTTCCGGGGAGCTGTTTTTT
size: -; D: TRBD2; J: TRBJ2-1; V: TRBV10-3; CDR3: CASSPVELAGGSEQLF; DNA: TGTGCCAGCTCTCCCGTGGAGCTAGCGGGAGGCAGTGAGCAGCTCTTC
size: -; D: -; J: TRBJ2-3; V: TRBV9; CDR3: CASSGRPMTDPDTQYF; DNA: TGTGCCAGCAGCGGAAGACCGATGACCGATCCAGATACGCAGTATTTT
size: many; D: TRBD1; J: TRBJ1-1; V: TRBV19; CDR3: CASSIWPGTAPRLNMNTEAFF; DNA: TGTGCCAGTAGTATCTGGCCCGGGACAGCCCCCAGGCTGAACATGAACACTGAAGCTTTCTTT
size: -; D: -; J: TRBJ1-1; V: TRBV20-1; CDR3: CSAEAPGIGDTEAFF; DNA: TGCAGTGCGGAGGCCCCAGGGATCGGGGACACTGAAGCTTTCTTT
size: many; D: TRBD2; J: TRBJ2-5; V: TRBV27; CDR3: CASSRRAGGQETQYF; DNA: TGTGCCAGCTCCAGGAGGGCGGGAGGGCAAGAGACCCAGTACTTC